One and the same sample provided the 3 T cell receptor beta chains below, sequenced in a study of T cell responses to AZD1222 COVID-19 vaccine. Generated by immunoSEQ multiplex PCR, the TCRdb table keeps only in-frame clones and is missing some. The table has about 100,000 clones, more than 75% seen once. The source material was peripheral blood, sampled on day 0 of AZD1222 vaccination. The receptors originated from an adult in good health.

The genes are TRBV6-2 or TRBV6-3 and TRBJ2-7; D may be TRBD1 (5 bases). The V gene's germline CDR1 is MNHEY and CDR2 SVGEGT. The CDR3 length is 13 residues. V lost 4 bases and J 4 bases, leaving 11 bases between the germline ends. The CDR3 loop is CASSSRQFYEQYF. The DNA for the CDR3 is TGTGCCAGCAGTTCCCGACAGTTTTACGAGCAGTACTTC.

The chain is built from TRBV6-1 and TRBJ1-3; D remains ambiguous. The CDR3 loop spans 16 amino acids. Germline V lookup: CDR1 MNHNS, CDR2 SASEGT. V was cut by 0 bases and J by 1 base, with 10 bases left in between. CDR3: CASSEAYGSSGNTIYF. Here the CDR3 DNA reads TGTGCCAGCAGTGAAGCTTATGGATCATCTGGAAACACCATATATTTT.

The chain recombines TRBV29-1 with TRBJ1-2; 7 bases map to TRBD1. This CDR3 contains 12 residues. Germline V gene data show CDR1 as SQVTM and CDR2 as ANQGSEA. The V gene end was trimmed by 6 bases and the J gene end by 6 bases; junction bases not matched to a gene: 7. The CDR3 DNA follows: TGCAGCGTCTACGACAGGGTACATGGCTACACCTTC. It translates to CSVYDRVHGYTF.